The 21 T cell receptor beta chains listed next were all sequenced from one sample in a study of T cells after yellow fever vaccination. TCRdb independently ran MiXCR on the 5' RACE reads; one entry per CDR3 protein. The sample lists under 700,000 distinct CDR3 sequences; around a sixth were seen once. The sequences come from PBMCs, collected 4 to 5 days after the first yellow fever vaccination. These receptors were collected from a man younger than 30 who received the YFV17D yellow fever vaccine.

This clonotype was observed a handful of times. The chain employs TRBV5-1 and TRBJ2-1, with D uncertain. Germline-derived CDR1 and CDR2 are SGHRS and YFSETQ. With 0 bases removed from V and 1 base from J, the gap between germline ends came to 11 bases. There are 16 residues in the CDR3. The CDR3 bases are TGCGCCAGCAGCTTGGCGGGTATACGATCCTACAATGAGCAGTTCTTC. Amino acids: CASSLAGIRSYNEQFF.

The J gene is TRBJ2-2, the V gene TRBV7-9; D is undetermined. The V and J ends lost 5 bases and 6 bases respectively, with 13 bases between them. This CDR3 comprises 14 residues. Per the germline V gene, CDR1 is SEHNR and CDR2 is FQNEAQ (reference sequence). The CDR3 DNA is TGTGCCAGCAGCCCGGCCATAGGTCCCGGGGAGCTGTTTTTT. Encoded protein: CASSPAIGPGELFF.

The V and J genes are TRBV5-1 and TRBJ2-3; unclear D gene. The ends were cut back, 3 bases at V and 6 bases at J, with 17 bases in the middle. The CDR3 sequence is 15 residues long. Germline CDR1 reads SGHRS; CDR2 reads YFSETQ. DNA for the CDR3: TGCGCCAGCAGCTCCGGGTCCCACGGAACCGATACGCAGTATTTT. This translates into CASSSGSHGTDTQYF.

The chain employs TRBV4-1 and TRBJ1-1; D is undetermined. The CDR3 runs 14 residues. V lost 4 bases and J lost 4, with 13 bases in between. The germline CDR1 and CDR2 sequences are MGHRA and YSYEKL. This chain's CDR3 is CASSLAPVATEAFF. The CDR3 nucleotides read TGCGCCAGCAGCCTTGCACCGGTGGCCACTGAAGCTTTCTTT.

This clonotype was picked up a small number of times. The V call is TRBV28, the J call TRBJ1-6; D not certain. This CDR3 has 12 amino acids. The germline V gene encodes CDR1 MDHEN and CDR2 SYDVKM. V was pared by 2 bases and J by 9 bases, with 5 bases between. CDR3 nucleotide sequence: TGTGCCAGCAGTTTAGGGAGTTCACCCCTCCACTTT. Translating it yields CASSLGSSPLHF.

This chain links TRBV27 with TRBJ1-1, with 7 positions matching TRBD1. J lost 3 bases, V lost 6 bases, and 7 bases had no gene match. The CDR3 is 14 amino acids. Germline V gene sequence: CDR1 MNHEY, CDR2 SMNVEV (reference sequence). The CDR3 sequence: CASSSLQGYTEAFF. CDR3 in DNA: TGTGCCAGCAGCTCCCTACAGGGGTACACTGAAGCTTTCTTT.

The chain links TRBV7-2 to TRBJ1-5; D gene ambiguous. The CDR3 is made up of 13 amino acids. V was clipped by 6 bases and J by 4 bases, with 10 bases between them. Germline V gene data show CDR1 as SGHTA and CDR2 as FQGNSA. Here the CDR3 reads CASSRAPNQPQHF. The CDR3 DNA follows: TGTGCCAGCAGTAGGGCACCTAATCAGCCCCAGCATTTT.

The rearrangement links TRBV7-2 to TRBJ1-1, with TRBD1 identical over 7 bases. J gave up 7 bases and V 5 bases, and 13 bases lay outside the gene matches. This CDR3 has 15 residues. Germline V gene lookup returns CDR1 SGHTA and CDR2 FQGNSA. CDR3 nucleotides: TGTGCCAGCAGCACCTACGGCGACAGGGCTGGTGAAGCTTTCTTT. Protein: CASSTYGDRAGEAFF.

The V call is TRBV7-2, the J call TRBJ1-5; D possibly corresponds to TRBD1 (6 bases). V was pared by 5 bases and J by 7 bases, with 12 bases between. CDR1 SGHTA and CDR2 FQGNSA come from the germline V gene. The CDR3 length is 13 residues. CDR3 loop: CASSPEGVQPQHF. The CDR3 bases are TGTGCCAGCAGCCCCGAGGGGGTCCAGCCCCAGCATTTT.

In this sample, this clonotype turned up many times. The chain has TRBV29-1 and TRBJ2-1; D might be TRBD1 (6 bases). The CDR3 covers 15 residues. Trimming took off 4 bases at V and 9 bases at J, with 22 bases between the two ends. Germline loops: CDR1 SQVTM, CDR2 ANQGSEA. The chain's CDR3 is CSVGGEQGFGPEQFF. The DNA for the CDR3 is TGCAGCGTTGGGGGAGAACAGGGATTTGGGCCTGAGCAGTTCTTC.

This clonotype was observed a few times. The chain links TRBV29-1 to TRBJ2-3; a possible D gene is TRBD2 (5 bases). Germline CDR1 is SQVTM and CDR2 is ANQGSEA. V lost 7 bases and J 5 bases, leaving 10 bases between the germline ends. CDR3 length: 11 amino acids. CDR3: CSGLSGDTQYF. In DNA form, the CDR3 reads TGCAGCGGACTATCAGGAGATACGCAGTATTTT.

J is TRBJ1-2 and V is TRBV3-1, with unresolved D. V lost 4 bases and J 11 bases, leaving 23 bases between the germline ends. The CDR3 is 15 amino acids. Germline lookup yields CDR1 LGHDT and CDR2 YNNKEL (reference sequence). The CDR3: CASSLLSAGLLKYTF. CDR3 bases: TGTGCCAGCAGCCTTCTAAGTGCAGGCCTGTTAAAGTACACCTTC. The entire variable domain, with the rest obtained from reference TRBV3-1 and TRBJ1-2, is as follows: DTAVSQTPKYLVTQMGNDKSIKCEQNLGHDTMYWYKQDSKKFLKIMFSYNNKELIINETVPNRFSPKSPDKAHLNLHINSLELGDSAVYFCASSLLSAGLLKYTFGSGTRLTVV.

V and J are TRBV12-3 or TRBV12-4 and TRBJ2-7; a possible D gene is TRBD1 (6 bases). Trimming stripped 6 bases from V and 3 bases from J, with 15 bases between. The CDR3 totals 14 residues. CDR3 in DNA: TGTGCCAGCAGCGACACAGGGAGCGACTACGAGCAGTACGTC. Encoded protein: CASSDTGSDYEQYV.

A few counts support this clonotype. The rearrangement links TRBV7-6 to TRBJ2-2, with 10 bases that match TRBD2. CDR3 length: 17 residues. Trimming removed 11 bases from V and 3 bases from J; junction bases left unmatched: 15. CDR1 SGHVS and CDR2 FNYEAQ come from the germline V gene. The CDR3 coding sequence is TGTGCCGGATGGAAGCGGGGGGGGACACGGGACACCGGGGAGCTGTTTTTT. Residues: CAGWKRGGTRDTGELFF.

The CDR3, as DNA: TGTGCCAGCAGCTTACAGGGCACGATCGGCACAGATACGCAGTATTTT. This encodes CASSLQGTIGTDTQYF. V is TRBV7-2 and J is TRBJ2-3; maybe TRBD1 (5 bases). Germline-derived CDR1 and CDR2 are SGHTA and FQGNSA. With 2 bases removed from V and 1 base from J, the gap between germline ends came to 13 bases. The CDR3 is made up of 16 amino acids.

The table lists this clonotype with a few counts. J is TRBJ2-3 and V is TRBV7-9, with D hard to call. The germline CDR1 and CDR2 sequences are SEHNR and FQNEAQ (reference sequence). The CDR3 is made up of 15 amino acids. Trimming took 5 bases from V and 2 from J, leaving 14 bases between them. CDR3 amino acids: CASSGRYPSTDTQYF. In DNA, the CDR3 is TGTGCCAGCAGCGGACGGTACCCTTCCACAGATACGCAGTATTTT.

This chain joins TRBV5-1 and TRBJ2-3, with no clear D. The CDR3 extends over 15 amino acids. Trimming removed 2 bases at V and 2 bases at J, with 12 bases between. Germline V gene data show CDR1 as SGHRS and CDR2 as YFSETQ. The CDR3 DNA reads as TGCGCCAGCAGCTTCCCCCAGCCTAACACAGATACGCAGTATTTT. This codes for CASSFPQPNTDTQYF.

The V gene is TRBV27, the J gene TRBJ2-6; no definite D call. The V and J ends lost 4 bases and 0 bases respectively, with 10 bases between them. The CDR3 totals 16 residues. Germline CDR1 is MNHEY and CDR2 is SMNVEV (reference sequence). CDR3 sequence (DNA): TGTGCCAGCAGTTCTCCGACGAGCTCTGGGGCCAACGTCCTGACTTTC. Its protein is CASSSPTSSGANVLTF. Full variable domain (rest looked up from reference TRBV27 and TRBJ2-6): EAQVTQNPRYLITVTGKKLTVTCSQNMNHEYMSWYRQDPGLGLRQIYYSMNVEVTDKGDVPEGYKVSRKEKRNFPLILESPSPNQTSLYFCASSSPTSSGANVLTFGAGSRLTVL.

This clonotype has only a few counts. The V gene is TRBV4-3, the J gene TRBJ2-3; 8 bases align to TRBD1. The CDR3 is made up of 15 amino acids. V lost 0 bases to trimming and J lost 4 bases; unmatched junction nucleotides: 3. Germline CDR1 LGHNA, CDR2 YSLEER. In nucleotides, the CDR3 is TGCGCCAGCAGCCAAGACAGGGGGCAACCAGATACGCAGTATTTT. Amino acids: CASSQDRGQPDTQYF.

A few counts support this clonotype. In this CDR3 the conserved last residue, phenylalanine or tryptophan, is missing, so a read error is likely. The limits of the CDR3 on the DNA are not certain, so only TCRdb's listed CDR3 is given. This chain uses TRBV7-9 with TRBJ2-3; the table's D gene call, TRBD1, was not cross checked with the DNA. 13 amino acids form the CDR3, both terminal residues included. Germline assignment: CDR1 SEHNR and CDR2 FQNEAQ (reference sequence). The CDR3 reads CASSPPGQGGTWD.

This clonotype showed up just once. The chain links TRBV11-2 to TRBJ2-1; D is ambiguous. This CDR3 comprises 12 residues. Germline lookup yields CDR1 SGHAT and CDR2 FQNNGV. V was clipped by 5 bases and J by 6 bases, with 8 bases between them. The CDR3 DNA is TGTGCCAGCAGCCTTACGGTCAATGAGCAGTTCTTC. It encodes CASSLTVNEQFF.